This T cell receptor (beta chain) was documented in a study of blood T cell repertoires in COVID-19. About the study: Collection of acute and convalescent COVID-19 samples took place in the United States, Italy and Spain. From T cells, B-cell-depleted T cells, or PBMCs came the material, which was cDNA or gDNA.

Authors' data handling: Reference gene primer amplification gave nucleated cell count estimates. Only in-frame clones appear in the TCRdb table, and some are missing; sequencing was by immunoSEQ multiplex PCR. The V and J calls and clone size come from that table; D and trimming were worked out from the DNA. The data show more than 200,000 clones, roughly 80% seen once. This CDR3 has 13 residues. Trimming left V 6 bases short and J 5 bases short, with 13 bases between. Germline V gene lookup returns CDR1 MNHEY and CDR2 SVGAGI. Specimen: peripheral blood. The receptor was isolated from a woman of 80 years or more with active or convalescent COVID-19. The chain is built from TRBV6-5 and TRBJ1-1; D unresolved. CDR3 DNA: TGTGCCAGCAGCAGGTTTTTAAGGACTGAAGCTTTCTTT. It codes for CASSRFLRTEAFF.